Listed below are T cell receptor beta chains from one sample, sequenced in a study of neurological immune-mediated disorders. TCRdb re-derived calls from the 5' RACE reads in MiXCR, one entry per CDR3 protein. The sample has about 120,000 distinct CDR3 sequences; roughly 3.1% are singletons. Source material: PBMCs. These receptors all come from a woman between 25 and 40 years old with multiple sclerosis. Each CDR3 is given with its conserved first and last residue. Size is stated for part of the rows, as once, few or many counts, or as a class when the clone is expanded.

many,TRBV7-2,CASSPGQGETQYF
many,TRBV7-2,CASSLVLQTLNTEAFF
many,TRBV30,CAWSWTGGKAFF
many,TRBV25-1,CASSISGANVLTF
many,TRBV7-2,CASDLQLGEQFF
-,TRBV30,CAWRGQGPYSGANVLTF
many,TRBV5-1,CASSVTPSPSYNEQFF
many,TRBV7-2,CASSLRAVETQYF
many,TRBV20-1,CSARPPGQSKAYGYTF
many,TRBV20-1,CSARDFREASTGELFF
-,TRBV4-3,CASSHTRAYEQYF
many,TRBV20-1,CSASNRGAVEAFF
many,TRBV5-1,CASSLGNGAEAFF
many,TRBV20-1,CSASEGNTIYF
many,TRBV3-1,CASSQGLADTQYF
many,TRBV6-5,CASSPRAGGYQETQYF
many,TRBV7-7,CASSLVLGPDEQFF
many,TRBV20-1,CSANPPGQGETGELFF
many,TRBV6-5,CASSSWGKGNQPQHF
few,TRBV12-3/TRBV12-4,CASSPALSGKNIYF
many,TRBV27,CASSSRTASSYNEQFF
many,TRBV10-3,CAISESKAGRRAEAFF
-,TRBV3-1,CASTLGSRAMNTEAFF
-,TRBV20-1,CSASPGTSKKEQYF
many,TRBV20-1,CSVSLPGGYNEQFF
many,TRBV7-2,CASSEDRVLLGNYGYTF
many,TRBV20-1,CSAYLSRDEQFF
many,TRBV18,CASSPLSGLAGETQYF
many,TRBV29-1,CSVGNRPNTEAFF
many,TRBV19,CASTPTGWNEQFF
-,TRBV11-2,CASSFSGDVYGYTF
few,TRBV12-3/TRBV12-4,CASSFQQGTDTQYF
many,TRBV12-3/TRBV12-4,CASSFSGRADTQYF
many,TRBV6-5,CASRTIGGRETQYF